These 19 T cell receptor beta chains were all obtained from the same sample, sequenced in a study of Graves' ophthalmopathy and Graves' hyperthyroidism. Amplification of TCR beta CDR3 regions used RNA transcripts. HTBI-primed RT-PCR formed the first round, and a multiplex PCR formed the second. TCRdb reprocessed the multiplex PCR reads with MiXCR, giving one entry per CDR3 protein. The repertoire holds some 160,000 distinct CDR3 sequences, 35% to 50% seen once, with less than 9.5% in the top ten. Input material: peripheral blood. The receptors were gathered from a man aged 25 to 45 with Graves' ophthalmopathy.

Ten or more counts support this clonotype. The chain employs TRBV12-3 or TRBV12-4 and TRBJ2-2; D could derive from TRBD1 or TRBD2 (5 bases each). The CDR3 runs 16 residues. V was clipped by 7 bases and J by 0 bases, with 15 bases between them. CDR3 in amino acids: CASTPWGLPNTGELFF. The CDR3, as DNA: TGTGCCAGCACCCCTTGGGGGTTACCGAACACCGGGGAGCTGTTTTTT.

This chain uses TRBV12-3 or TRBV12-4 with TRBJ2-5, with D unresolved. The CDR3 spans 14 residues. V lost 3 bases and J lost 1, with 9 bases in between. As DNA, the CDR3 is TGTGCCAGCAGTTTTAGAGCAACCCAAGAGACCCAGTACTTC. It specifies CASSFRATQETQYF.

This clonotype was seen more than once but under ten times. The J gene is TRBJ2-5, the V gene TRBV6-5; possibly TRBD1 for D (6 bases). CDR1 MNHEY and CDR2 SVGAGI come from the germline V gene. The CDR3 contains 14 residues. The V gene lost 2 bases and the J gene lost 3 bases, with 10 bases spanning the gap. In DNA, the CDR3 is TGTGCCAGCAGTTACCGTCGACAGGAAGAGACCCAGTACTTC. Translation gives CASSYRRQEETQYF.

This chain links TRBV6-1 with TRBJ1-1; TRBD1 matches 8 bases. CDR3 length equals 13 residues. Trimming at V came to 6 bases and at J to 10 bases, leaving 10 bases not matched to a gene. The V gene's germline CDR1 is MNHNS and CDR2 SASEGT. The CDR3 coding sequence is TGTGCCAGCAGCCTCAGGGGACAGGCTCGAGCTTTCTTT. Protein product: CASSLRGQARAFF.

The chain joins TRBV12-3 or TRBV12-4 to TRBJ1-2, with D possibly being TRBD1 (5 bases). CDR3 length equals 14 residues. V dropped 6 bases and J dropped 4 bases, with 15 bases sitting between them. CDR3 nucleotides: TGTGCCAGCAGCTCCCCCAGGGCTCGCTATGGCTACACCTTC. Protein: CASSSPRARYGYTF.

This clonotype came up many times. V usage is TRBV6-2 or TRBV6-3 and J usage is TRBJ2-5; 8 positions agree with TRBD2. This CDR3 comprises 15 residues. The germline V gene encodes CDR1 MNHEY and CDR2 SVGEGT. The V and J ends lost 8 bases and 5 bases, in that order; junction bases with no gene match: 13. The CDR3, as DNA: TGTGCCAGCCATCAAGGCGGGAGGCCGCGGGAGACCCAGTACTTC. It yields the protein CASHQGGRPRETQYF.

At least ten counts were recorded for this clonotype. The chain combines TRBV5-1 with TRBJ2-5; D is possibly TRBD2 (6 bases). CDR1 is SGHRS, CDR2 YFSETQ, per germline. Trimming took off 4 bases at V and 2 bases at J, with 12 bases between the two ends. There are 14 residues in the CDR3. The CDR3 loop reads CASSGRDFQETQYF. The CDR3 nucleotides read TGCGCCAGCAGCGGCCGGGACTTTCAAGAGACCCAGTACTTC.

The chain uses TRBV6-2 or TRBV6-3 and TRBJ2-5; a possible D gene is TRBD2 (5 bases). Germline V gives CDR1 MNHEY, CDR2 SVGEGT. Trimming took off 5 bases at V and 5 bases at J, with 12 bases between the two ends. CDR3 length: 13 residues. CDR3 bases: TGTGCCAGCAGTCCCCGTCAGCGGGAGACCCAGTACTTC. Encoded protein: CASSPRQRETQYF.

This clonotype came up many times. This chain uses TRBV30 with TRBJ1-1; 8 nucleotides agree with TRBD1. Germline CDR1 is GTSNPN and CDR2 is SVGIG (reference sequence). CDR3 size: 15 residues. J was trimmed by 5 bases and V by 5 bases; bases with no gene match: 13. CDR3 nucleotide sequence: TGTGCCTGGGGAATCAGGGGGCGGGGTCGGACTGAAGCTTTCTTT. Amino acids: CAWGIRGRGRTEAFF.

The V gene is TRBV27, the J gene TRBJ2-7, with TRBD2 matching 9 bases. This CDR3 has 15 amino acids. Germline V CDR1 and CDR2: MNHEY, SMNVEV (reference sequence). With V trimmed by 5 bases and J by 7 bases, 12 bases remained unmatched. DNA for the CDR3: TGTGCCAGCAGTCCCGTGGCGGGAGGGACTGGAGAGCAGTACTTC. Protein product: CASSPVAGGTGEQYF.

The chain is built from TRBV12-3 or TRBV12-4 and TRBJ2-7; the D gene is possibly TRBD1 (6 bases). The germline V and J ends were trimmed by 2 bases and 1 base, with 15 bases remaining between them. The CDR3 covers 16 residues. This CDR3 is CASSLSSTRGSYEQYF. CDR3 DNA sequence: TGTGCCAGCAGTTTAAGTAGTACAAGGGGGTCCTACGAGCAGTACTTC.

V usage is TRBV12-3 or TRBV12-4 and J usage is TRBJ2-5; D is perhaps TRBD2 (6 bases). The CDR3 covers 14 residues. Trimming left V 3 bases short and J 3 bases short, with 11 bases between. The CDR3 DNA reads TGTGCCAGCAGTTTTGAGGGAGGTGAAGAGACCCAGTACTTC. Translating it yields CASSFEGGEETQYF.

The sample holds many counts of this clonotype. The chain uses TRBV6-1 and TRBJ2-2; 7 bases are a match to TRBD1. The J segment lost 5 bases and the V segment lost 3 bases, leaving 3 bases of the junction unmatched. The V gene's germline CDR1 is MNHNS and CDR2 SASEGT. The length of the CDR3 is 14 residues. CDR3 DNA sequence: TGTGCCAGCAGTGAGGGGACAGAGACCGGGGAGCTGTTTTTT. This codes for CASSEGTETGELFF.

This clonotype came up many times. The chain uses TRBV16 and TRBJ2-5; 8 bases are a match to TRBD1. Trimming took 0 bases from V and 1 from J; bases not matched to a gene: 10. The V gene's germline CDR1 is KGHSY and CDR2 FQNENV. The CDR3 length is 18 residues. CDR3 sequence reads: CASSQSMGQGASQETQYF. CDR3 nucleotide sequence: TGTGCCAGCAGCCAATCGATGGGGCAGGGGGCCTCCCAAGAGACCCAGTACTTC.

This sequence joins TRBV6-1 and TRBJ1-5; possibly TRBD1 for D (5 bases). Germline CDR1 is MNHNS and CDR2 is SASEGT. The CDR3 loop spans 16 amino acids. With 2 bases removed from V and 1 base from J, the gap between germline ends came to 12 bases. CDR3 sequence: CASSEQGGASNQPQHF. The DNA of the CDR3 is TGTGCCAGCAGTGAACAAGGCGGGGCGAGCAATCAGCCCCAGCATTTT.

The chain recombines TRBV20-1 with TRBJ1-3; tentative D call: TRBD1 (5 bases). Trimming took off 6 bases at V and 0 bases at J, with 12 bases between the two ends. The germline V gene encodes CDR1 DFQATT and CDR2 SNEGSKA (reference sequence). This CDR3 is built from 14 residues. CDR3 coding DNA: TGCAGTGCGTGGGACGGTGGCTCTGGAAACACCATATATTTT. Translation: CSAWDGGSGNTIYF.

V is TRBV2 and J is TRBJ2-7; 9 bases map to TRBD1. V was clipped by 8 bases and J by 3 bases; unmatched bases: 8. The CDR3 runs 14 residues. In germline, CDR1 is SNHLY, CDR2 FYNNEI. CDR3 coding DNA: TGTGCCAGCGGAAAACCGGACAGGGGCTACGAGCAGTACTTC. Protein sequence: CASGKPDRGYEQYF.

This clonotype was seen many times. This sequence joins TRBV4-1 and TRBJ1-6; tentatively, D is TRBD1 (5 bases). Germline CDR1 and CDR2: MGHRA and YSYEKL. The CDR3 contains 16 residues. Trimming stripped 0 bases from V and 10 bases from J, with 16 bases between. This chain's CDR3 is CASSQDPAGGRSPLHF. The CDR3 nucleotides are TGCGCCAGCAGCCAAGATCCGGCGGGGGGTAGGTCACCCCTCCACTTT.

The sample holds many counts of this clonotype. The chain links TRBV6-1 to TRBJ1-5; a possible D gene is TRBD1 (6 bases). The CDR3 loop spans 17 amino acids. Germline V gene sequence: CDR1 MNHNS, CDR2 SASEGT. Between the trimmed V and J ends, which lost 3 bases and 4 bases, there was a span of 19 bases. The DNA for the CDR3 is TGTGCCAGCAGTGATCTCCTATGGGGGCAGATAAATCAGCCCCAGCATTTT. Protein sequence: CASSDLLWGQINQPQHF.